The 17 T cell receptor beta chains listed next were all sequenced from one sample in a study of T cells after yellow fever vaccination (dated by TCRdb to the late 2010s). Library generation was performed with 5' RACE. Reads for this sample came from an Illumina HiSeq 2500. TCRdb trimmed the raw reads at Q25, called clones with MiXCR and kept productive beta chains. Rows with a matching CDR3 protein are joined into one entry that keeps the most common DNA and genes. The sample table contains 400,000 to 650,000 distinct CDR3 sequences; only one count was recorded for around a fifth of them. Approximately 16% of the sample is held by the ten biggest clonotypes. This specimen's treatment or condition label, per the study, means: live attenuated yellow fever vaccine strain. Specimen: PBMCs, collected around 3 weeks after the first yellow fever vaccination. These receptors all stem from a man younger than 30 who received the YFV17D yellow fever vaccine.

The chain employs TRBV7-8 and TRBJ1-5; tentative D call: TRBD1 (6 bases). In germline, CDR1 is SGHVS, CDR2 FQNEAQ. The CDR3 is 13 amino acids. V was cut by 5 bases and J by 8 bases, with 13 bases left in between. The CDR3 bases are TGTGCCAGCAGCCTGAGGGGGGCCAAGCCCCAGCATTTT. The encoded protein is CASSLRGAKPQHF.

Turning to this clonotype: Relative to the germline gene, one junction end is altered; a read error may explain this. This chain connects TRBV7-7 to TRBJ2-1, with 9 bases identical to TRBD1. The CDR3 loop spans 15 amino acids. Germline CDR1 reads SSHAT; CDR2 reads FNYEAQ (reference sequence). The CDR3: CASSLSDRGSSEQFF. The CDR3 nucleotides are TGTGCTAGCAGCTTATCGGACAGGGGATCGAGCGAGCAGTTCTTC.

This clonotype occurred a few times. The J gene is TRBJ2-3, the V gene TRBV5-1, with D perhaps being TRBD1 or TRBD2 (5 bases each). Germline V gives CDR1 SGHRS, CDR2 YFSETQ. Trimming pared 2 bases from V and 2 bases from J, leaving 12 bases between. The CDR3 is made up of 15 amino acids. CDR3 sequence (DNA): TGCGCCAGCAGCTTTGCCGGGGCGAACACAGATACGCAGTATTTT. It codes for CASSFAGANTDTQYF.

Ten or more counts support this clonotype. The rearrangement uses TRBV6-5 and TRBJ1-6; no reliable D call. CDR1 MNHEY and CDR2 SVGAGI come from the germline V gene. The CDR3 is 13 amino acids. The DNA of the CDR3 is TGTGCTACCACCACAGACTATAATTCACCCCTCCACTTT. Translated, it gives CATTTDYNSPLHF.

This clonotype was recorded a few times. The chain uses TRBV9 and TRBJ1-1, with D hard to call. Trimming cost V 6 bases and J 0 bases, with 12 bases left between them. Germline lookup yields CDR1 SGDLS and CDR2 YYNGEE. The CDR3 loop spans 14 amino acids. The CDR3 region is CASTPGHLNTEAFF. DNA of the CDR3: TGTGCCAGCACCCCCGGGCACCTGAACACTGAAGCTTTCTTT.

The chain is built from TRBV5-1 and TRBJ2-1; 9 bases match TRBD1. There are 15 residues in the CDR3. Germline V gene sequence: CDR1 SGHRS, CDR2 YFSETQ. The V segment lost 1 base and the J segment 9 bases; nucleotides outside the gene matches: 8. DNA of the CDR3: TGCGCCAGCAGCTTGCAAGGACAGGGGCCCGGTGAGCAGTTCTTC. Amino acids: CASSLQGQGPGEQFF.

The J gene is TRBJ2-5, the V gene TRBV10-3; 10 bases map to TRBD2. The CDR3 spans 16 residues. Germline CDR1 is ENHRY and CDR2 is SYGVKD. After removal of 3 bases from V and 1 base from J, the junction contained 5 bases not matched to a gene. The chain's CDR3 is CAISESSGGPQETQYF. The CDR3 nucleotides are TGTGCCATCAGTGAATCTAGCGGGGGACCCCAAGAGACCCAGTACTTC.

This sequence joins TRBV5-1 and TRBJ2-2; D not resolved. CDR3 length equals 14 residues. CDR1 and CDR2 (germline): SGHRS, YFSETQ. The V and J ends lost 2 bases and 5 bases respectively, with 10 bases between them. The DNA for the CDR3 is TGCGCCAGCAGCTTTGGGGTGGCAACCGGGGAGCTGTTTTTT. Translation: CASSFGVATGELFF. Drawing the rest from reference TRBV5-1 and TRBJ2-2, the complete variable domain is KAGVTQTPRYLIKTRGQQVTLSCSPISGHRSVSWYQQTPGQGLQFLFEYFSETQRNKGNFPGRFSGRQFSNSRSEMNVSTLELGDSALYLCASSFGVATGELFFGEGSRLTVL.

The V call is TRBV29-1, the J call TRBJ2-3; D may be TRBD2 (5 bases). This CDR3 comprises 12 residues. The V gene's germline CDR1 is SQVTM and CDR2 ANQGSEA. V was pared by 4 bases and J by 3 bases, with 8 bases between. CDR3 DNA: TGCAGCGTTGCACGAGGGACAGATACGCAGTATTTT. This sequence encodes CSVARGTDTQYF.

The V call is TRBV5-1, the J call TRBJ2-3, with no clear D. Looked up from germline, CDR1 is SGHRS and CDR2 is YFSETQ. This CDR3 comprises 14 residues. V lost 3 bases to trimming and J lost 4 bases, with 12 bases between them. The DNA for the CDR3 is TGCGCCAGCAGCTACCTTAGGCAGGCAGATACGCAGTATTTT. Encoded protein: CASSYLRQADTQYF.

This clonotype has just a few counts. The chain joins TRBV4-3 to TRBJ2-5; 8 nucleotides agree with TRBD2. The length of the CDR3 is 16 residues. From germline, CDR1 is LGHNA and CDR2 YSLEER. V lost 0 bases and J lost 6; bases outside the gene matches: 9. DNA for the CDR3: TGCGCCAGCAGCCAAGAAGTCGGGGGGGGCCGCCAGACCCAGTACTTC. Translation: CASSQEVGGGRQTQYF.

This clonotype was observed at least ten times. The chain combines TRBV3-1 with TRBJ2-2, with 8 bases identical to TRBD1. V shed 8 bases, J shed 4 bases, and the junction held 9 bases outside the gene matches. Germline V CDR1 and CDR2: LGHDT, YNNKEL (reference sequence). This CDR3 is built from 15 residues. The CDR3 DNA reads TGTGCCAGCTTCCCAGGGGGCGCGAGCACCGGGGAGCTGTTTTTT. It translates to CASFPGGASTGELFF.

This clonotype was observed a handful of times. The chain links TRBV7-8 to TRBJ1-5; perhaps TRBD1 as D (6 bases). Germline values: CDR1 SGHVS, CDR2 FQNEAQ. Trimming stripped 5 bases from V and 3 bases from J, with 11 bases between. The CDR3 is 14 residues long. CDR3 coding DNA: TGTGCCAGCAGCCCCCGGACAGTCAATCAGCCCCAGCATTTT. It encodes CASSPRTVNQPQHF.

This clonotype was seen a handful of times. The chain uses TRBV15 and TRBJ2-3; D tentatively reads TRBD1 or TRBD2 (6 bases each). The CDR3 runs to 16 residues. CDR1 is LNHNV, CDR2 YYDKDF, per germline (reference sequence). V was trimmed by 0 bases and J by 1 base, leaving 11 bases between them. CDR3: CATSRDYGGRTDTQYF. The DNA for the CDR3 is TGTGCCACCAGCAGAGATTATGGGGGGCGCACAGATACGCAGTATTTT.

This clonotype appeared many times. This chain uses TRBV29-1 with TRBJ2-7; D uncertain. The V end was cut by 4 bases, the J end by 3 bases, with 10 bases between. Germline V gene sequence: CDR1 SQVTM, CDR2 ANQGSEA. The CDR3 totals 12 residues. The DNA of the CDR3 is TGCAGCGTTGTGTCGGCCGGCTACGAGCAGTACTTC. It specifies CSVVSAGYEQYF.

V is TRBV24-1 and J is TRBJ2-3; D is tentatively TRBD1 or TRBD2 (5 bases each). The CDR3 runs 12 residues. The V gene lost 5 bases and the J gene lost 6 bases, with 8 bases spanning the gap. Germline V gene lookup returns CDR1 KGHDR and CDR2 SFDVKD. The CDR3 spells CATSGDGDTQYF. CDR3 nucleotides: TGTGCCACCAGTGGGGACGGCGATACGCAGTATTTT.

In nucleotides, the CDR3 is TGCAGTGCTAGAGGGCCTTATTCCGGGACAGCCGATCGAAGGGAGACCCAGTACTTC. Residues: CSARGPYSGTADRRETQYF. The chain employs TRBV20-1 and TRBJ2-5; 7 nucleotides agree with TRBD1. Germline CDR1 and CDR2: DFQATT and SNEGSKA (reference sequence). The CDR3 covers 19 residues. V lost 1 base and J lost 5; bases outside the gene matches: 22.